A single sample gave rise to the 18 T cell receptor beta chains below, sequenced in a study of blood T cell repertoires in COVID-19. TCRdb keeps only in-frame clones here, not all; method: immunoSEQ multiplex PCR. The table lists some 150,000 clones, about 83% of them singletons. The sequencing sample was made of peripheral blood. Every receptor here comes from a man in his forties or fifties who had recovered from COVID-19.

This rearrangement joins TRBV7-9 to TRBJ2-7; 7 positions match TRBD2. Germline V gene lookup returns CDR1 SEHNR and CDR2 FQNEAQ (reference sequence). The CDR3 is 15 amino acids. After removal of 5 bases from V and 0 bases from J, the junction contained 7 bases not matched to a gene. The CDR3 nucleotides read TGTGCCAGCAGCCCCGGGGAGGGCATCTCCTACGAGCAGTACTTC. Amino acids: CASSPGEGISYEQYF.

The chain employs TRBV5-6 and TRBJ2-7; 9 bases align to TRBD1. CDR1 and CDR2 from the germline V gene are SGHDT and YYEEEE. The CDR3 totals 14 residues. After removal of 4 bases from V and 3 bases from J, the junction contained 5 bases not matched to a gene. CDR3 sequence: CASSTGTGHYEQYF. CDR3 DNA: TGTGCCAGCAGCACCGGGACAGGGCACTACGAGCAGTACTTC.

The chain joins TRBV11-2 to TRBJ2-7; 9 nucleotides match TRBD1. Germline assignment: CDR1 SGHAT and CDR2 FQNNGV. With V trimmed by 4 bases and J by 4 bases, 8 bases remained unmatched. The CDR3 totals 15 residues. The DNA of the CDR3 is TGTGCCAGCAGCTCACCCGGGACAGGGATGTACGAGCAGTACTTC. Amino acids: CASSSPGTGMYEQYF.

This chain connects TRBV6-6 to TRBJ1-2, with TRBD1 identical over 7 bases. Trimming cost V 5 bases and J 7 bases; bases outside gene matches: 28. This CDR3 comprises 20 residues. Germline V gives CDR1 MNHNY, CDR2 SVGAGI (reference sequence). CDR3 nucleotide sequence: TGTGCCAGCAGTCAAATCTTAGCAACCTCAAAGTTTGGGACAGCGTCTGGCTACACCTTC. It is translated as CASSQILATSKFGTASGYTF.

This clone was counted only a few times. The chain is built from TRBV4-3 and TRBJ1-6, with TRBD1 matching over 7 bases. This CDR3 has 15 amino acids. V lost 0 bases to trimming and J lost 9 bases; unmatched junction nucleotides: 5. Germline CDR1 and CDR2: LGHNA and YSLEER. CDR3 protein: CASSQETGQGSPLHF. The CDR3 nucleotides read TGCGCCAGCAGCCAAGAGACAGGGCAGGGTTCACCCCTCCACTTT.

This chain joins TRBV15 and TRBJ2-5; D is perhaps TRBD1 (6 bases). From germline, CDR1 is LNHNV and CDR2 YYDKDF (reference sequence). V gave up 3 bases and J gave up 2 bases, with 10 bases separating them. The CDR3 loop spans 14 amino acids. CDR3 sequence: CATSRIQGQETQYF. The CDR3 DNA follows: TGTGCCACCAGCAGGATTCAGGGGCAAGAGACCCAGTACTTC.

Here the CDR3 reads CASSLGTSGGTGETQYF. In nucleotides, the CDR3 is TGTGCCAGCAGCCTCGGGACTAGCGGGGGGACTGGGGAGACCCAGTACTTC. The chain employs TRBV11-2 and TRBJ2-5; 15 positions match TRBD2. Germline CDR1 and CDR2: SGHAT and FQNNGV. The CDR3 length is 17 residues. The trim removed 5 bases at V and 5 bases at J, leaving 9 bases unmatched.

This chain links TRBV28 with TRBJ1-1; the D gene is possibly TRBD1 (5 bases). The germline CDR1 and CDR2 sequences are MDHEN and SYDVKM. The CDR3 consists of 13 residues. Trimming pared 4 bases from V and 6 bases from J, leaving 12 bases between. The CDR3 DNA reads as TGTGCCAGCAGTTGGGACCGGGGGGCTGAAGCTTTCTTT. It translates to CASSWDRGAEAFF.

The chain joins TRBV7-9 to TRBJ2-3; D remains ambiguous. Germline CDR1 is SEHNR and CDR2 is FQNEAQ (reference sequence). Trimming pared 4 bases from V and 5 bases from J, leaving 16 bases between. This CDR3 contains 15 residues. The CDR3 loop reads CASSSILSPKDTQYF. The CDR3 coding sequence is TGTGCCAGCAGCTCAATACTATCACCAAAAGATACGCAGTATTTT. The full variable domain, completed using reference TRBV7-9 and TRBJ2-3, is DTGVSQNPRHKITKRGQNVTFRCDPISEHNRLYWYRQTLGQGPEFLTYFQNEAQLEKSRLLSDRFSAERPKGSFSTLEIQRTEQGDSAMYLCASSSILSPKDTQYFGPGTRLTVL.

This chain connects TRBV24-1 to TRBJ1-6; D is unclear. The V gene lost 9 bases and the J gene lost 0 bases, with 17 bases spanning the gap. Germline lookup yields CDR1 KGHDR and CDR2 SFDVKD. CDR3 length: 17 residues. The CDR3 DNA follows: TGTGCCACCCCCCGATGCCCATCGAGCTCCTATAATTCACCCCTCCACTTT. It translates to CATPRCPSSSYNSPLHF.

The chain joins TRBV4-1 to TRBJ1-1; 9 bases agree with TRBD1. Per the germline V gene, CDR1 is MGHRA and CDR2 is YSYEKL. The length of the CDR3 is 18 residues. J lost 4 bases, V lost 0 bases, and 12 bases had no gene match. The CDR3 protein is CASSQETQGQGPITEAFF. Written as DNA, the CDR3 is TGCGCCAGCAGCCAAGAGACTCAGGGACAGGGACCGATCACTGAAGCTTTCTTT.

The chain recombines TRBV30 with TRBJ1-5; the match to TRBD1 covers 10 bases. Per germline, CDR1 GTSNPN and CDR2 SVGIG (reference sequence). V dropped 3 bases and J dropped 6; count of bases not matched to a gene: 8. There are 15 residues in the CDR3. CDR3 in amino acids: CAWRKTGQGTQPQHF. CDR3 in DNA: TGTGCCTGGAGGAAAACGGGACAGGGGACTCAGCCCCAGCATTTT.

This clone was detected only a few times. The CDR3 region is CASSADEQYF. The CDR3 DNA reads as TGTGCCAGCAGTGCGGACGAGCAGTACTTC. J is TRBJ2-7 and V is TRBV7-9; D uncertain. Germline loops: CDR1 SEHNR, CDR2 FQNEAQ (reference sequence). V was shortened by 6 bases and J by 5 bases, with 5 bases between the two germline ends. The CDR3 is 10 amino acids.

The chain uses TRBV24-1 and TRBJ2-1; weak D call: TRBD1 (6 bases). Germline V gene lookup returns CDR1 KGHDR and CDR2 SFDVKD. The CDR3 contains 12 residues. Trimming took 2 bases from V and 10 from J, leaving 8 bases between them. The DNA for the CDR3 is TGTGCCACCAGTGATTCCGGACAGGAGCAGTTCTTC. It is translated as CATSDSGQEQFF.

The V gene is TRBV20-1, the J gene TRBJ2-5, with 10 nucleotides matching TRBD2. The CDR3 spans 14 residues. Unmatched junction bases numbered 4, after V lost 3 bases and J lost 3 bases. Per the germline V gene, CDR1 is DFQATT and CDR2 is SNEGSKA (reference sequence). CDR3 sequence: CSASGLAGEETQYF. In nucleotides, the CDR3 is TGCAGTGCTAGTGGGCTAGCGGGAGAAGAGACCCAGTACTTC.

The rearrangement joins TRBV5-1 to TRBJ2-1; D is possibly TRBD2 (5 bases). This CDR3 has 15 amino acids. Trimming shortened V by 6 bases and J by 6 bases, and 19 bases separated the two germline ends. Germline loops: CDR1 SGHRS, CDR2 YFSETQ. The CDR3 here is CASIGEPPGINEQFF. The DNA for the CDR3 is TGCGCCAGCATCGGTGAGCCCCCGGGGATCAATGAGCAGTTCTTC. The variable domain in full, with the rest retrieved from reference TRBV5-1 and TRBJ2-1, is KAGVTQTPRYLIKTRGQQVTLSCSPISGHRSVSWYQQTPGQGLQFLFEYFSETQRNKGNFPGRFSGRQFSNSRSEMNVSTLELGDSALYLCASIGEPPGINEQFFGPGTRLTVL.

The rearrangement joins TRBV28 to TRBJ1-1, with D uncertain. Between the trimmed V and J ends, which lost 4 bases and 10 bases, there was a span of 16 bases. The CDR3 has 13 amino acids. The germline CDR1 and CDR2 sequences are MDHEN and SYDVKM. The CDR3 DNA is TGTGCCAGCAGTTCCTCTACAGTCCTGGGAGCTTTCTTT. It is translated as CASSSSTVLGAFF.

This rearrangement joins TRBV6-6 to TRBJ1-1; D perhaps matches TRBD1 (6 bases). The CDR3 covers 15 residues. V lost 6 bases and J lost 1, with 15 bases in between. The germline CDR1 and CDR2 sequences are MNHNY and SVGAGI (reference sequence). Written as DNA, the CDR3 is TGTGCCAGCAGAACACTCAGGGGCGAGAACACTGAAGCTTTCTTT. It yields the protein CASRTLRGENTEAFF.